This T cell receptor beta chain was observed in a study of OX40 agonist ivuxolimab in advanced cancers. At the level of the whole study: The costimulatory receptor OX40 (CD134) was targeted by ivuxolimab, a fully human IgG2 agonistic monoclonal antibody. Partial responses were achieved by three dose-escalation patients, of whom one had hepatocellular carcinoma and two had cutaneous melanoma. Intravenous ivuxolimab was administered to patients every 2 weeks at six dose levels: 0.01, 0.1, 0.3, 1.5, 3 and 10 mg/kg. A male proportion of around 81% and a mean age of about 60 years, ranging from roughly 23 to 80, were recorded for the dose-escalation cohort. Among the approximately 50 dose-escalation patients, some 20 had hepatocellular carcinoma, approximately 15 melanoma, 9 renal cell carcinoma and 9 head and neck cancer. The paper reports the monotherapy dose-escalation portion (N of about 50 patients) of the phase I ivuxolimab trial. Peripheral TCRbeta sequencing was intended to test whether TCR sequence diversity was altered and clonal T-cell expansion was caused by ivuxolimab. Prior anti-PD-1, anti-PD-L1 or anti-CTLA-4 therapy was permitted, and approximately 40% of dose-escalation patients had received checkpoint inhibitors. The study at large found these results: Low levels of normalized T-cell clonal expansion were also seen in some nonresponding patients. At doses of 0.1 to 3.0 mg/kg, clonal expansion of both CD4+ and CD8+ T cells in blood was seen between baseline and week 6. After ivuxolimab, more expanded clones were found on average in CD8+ T cells than in CD4+ T cells. In partial responders in the 0.1-3.0 mg/kg groups, normalized peripheral clonal expansion was found to be among the lowest, especially among CD8+ T cells. Antigen specificity was not determined for the clonally expanded peripheral T cells.

CDR1 and CDR2 are drawn from the germline V gene: SGHAT, FQNNGV. From the cysteine up to the phenylalanine, the CDR3 has a length of 15 residues. Only the CDR3 part of the read is kept: 45 bases, read in frame from the first base. Between the V and J ends, shortened by 4 bases and 6 bases respectively, the junction contains 16 bases. The trial excluded patients who had a history of autoimmune disease or who were on systemic immunosuppression. Peripheral blood for TCR sequencing was drawn from every dose cohort at baseline, at cycle 4 day 1 and at cycle 7 day 1. The samples were drawn from a first-in-human, open-label, multicenter phase I dose-escalation trial of ivuxolimab. Adults with locally advanced or metastatic melanoma, renal cell carcinoma, hepatocellular carcinoma or head and neck squamous cell carcinoma were enrolled in the trial. Before TCR sequencing, CD4+ T cells and CD8+ T cells were sorted from peripheral blood as separate populations.

Of note for this clone: Its antigen remains unidentified. There are no base qualities to consult, and no much larger clone falls within one base.

For sequencing of the TCRbeta CDR3 region, genomic DNA was extracted from the sorted cells. TCRbeta CDR3 regions were sequenced using the immunoSEQ Assay. This immuneACCESS table, as held by TCRdb, lists in-frame sequences with V and J called but not all clones. Of the missing ones, under half trace to an unresolved V gene in checked studies; the others have no known cause. The table for this sample lists tens of thousands of clones; around 90% of them were counted only once. The biggest ten clones account for 0.33% of the sample. The chain uses TRBV11-2 and TRBJ1-5, with TRBD1 as a weak D call on 6 bases. The TCR sequence derives from an adult with an advanced solid tumor such as melanoma, head and neck, liver or kidney cancer. The specimen was CD4+ or CD8+ T cells sorted from blood, collected in a trial of the OX40 agonist ivuxolimab. The DNA sequence reads TGTGCCAGCAGCTCACAGGGAGTCTTAGGTCAGCCCCAGCATTTT. It is translated as CASSSQGVLGQPQHF.